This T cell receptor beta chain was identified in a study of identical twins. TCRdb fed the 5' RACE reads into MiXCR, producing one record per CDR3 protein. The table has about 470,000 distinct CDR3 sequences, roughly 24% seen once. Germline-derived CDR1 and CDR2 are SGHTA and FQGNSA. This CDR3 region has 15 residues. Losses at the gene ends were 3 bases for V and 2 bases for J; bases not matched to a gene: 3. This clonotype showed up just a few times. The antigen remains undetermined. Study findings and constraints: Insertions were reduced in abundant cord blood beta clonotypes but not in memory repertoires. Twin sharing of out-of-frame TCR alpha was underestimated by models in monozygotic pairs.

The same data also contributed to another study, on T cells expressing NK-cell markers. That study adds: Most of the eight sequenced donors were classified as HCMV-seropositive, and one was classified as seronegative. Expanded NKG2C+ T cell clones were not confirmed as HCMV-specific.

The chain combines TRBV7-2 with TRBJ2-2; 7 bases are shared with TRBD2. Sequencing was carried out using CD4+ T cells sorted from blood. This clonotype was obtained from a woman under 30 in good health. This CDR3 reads CASSFLAANTGELFF. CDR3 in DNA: TGTGCCAGCAGCTTCCTAGCGGCTAACACCGGGGAGCTGTTTTTT.